Listed below are T cell receptor beta chains from one sample, sequenced in a study of cytomegalovirus exposure and HLA in healthy donors. Data came from immunoSEQ multiplex PCR; TCRdb stores just in-frame clones and leaves some out. Here the sample spans 55,000 to 70,000 clones, roughly nine tenths being singletons. The source material was PBMCs. The source of these receptors is a woman under 40 in good health and CMV-seronegative. CDR3s include the opening cysteine and the closing phenylalanine or tryptophan. The D gene is left open where the match is weak.

v_call | d_call | cdr3_aa
TRBV7-9 | . | CASDMTQGPGYGYTF
TRBV14 | . | CASSQGRGASEAFF
TRBV9 | . | CASSVDPSSYNEQFF
TRBV28 | . | CASSLNREGTEAFF
TRBV6-1 | . | CASEQRETDEQFF
TRBV19 | . | CASSMGGQYEQYF
TRBV2 | TRBD2 | CASTPVGGANNEQFF
TRBV6-1 | . | CASAGAPHEQYF
TRBV9 | . | CASSDARWGANTGELFF
TRBV7-9 | TRBD1 | CASSTSIGQGGSGELFF
TRBV11-3 | . | CASSPTNTDTQYF
TRBV4-1 | . | CASSQGQLTTNEKLFF
TRBV23-1 | . | CAIPPHGDTHRRRWEF
TRBV28 | TRBD2 | CASSAQTSGRGTGELFF
TRBV15 | TRBD1 | CATSRDRESNEQFF
TRBV21-1 | . | CASPRDEQYF
TRBV6-4 | . | CASSDFHSGTDTQYF
TRBV30 | . | CAWIDGATSDNEQFF